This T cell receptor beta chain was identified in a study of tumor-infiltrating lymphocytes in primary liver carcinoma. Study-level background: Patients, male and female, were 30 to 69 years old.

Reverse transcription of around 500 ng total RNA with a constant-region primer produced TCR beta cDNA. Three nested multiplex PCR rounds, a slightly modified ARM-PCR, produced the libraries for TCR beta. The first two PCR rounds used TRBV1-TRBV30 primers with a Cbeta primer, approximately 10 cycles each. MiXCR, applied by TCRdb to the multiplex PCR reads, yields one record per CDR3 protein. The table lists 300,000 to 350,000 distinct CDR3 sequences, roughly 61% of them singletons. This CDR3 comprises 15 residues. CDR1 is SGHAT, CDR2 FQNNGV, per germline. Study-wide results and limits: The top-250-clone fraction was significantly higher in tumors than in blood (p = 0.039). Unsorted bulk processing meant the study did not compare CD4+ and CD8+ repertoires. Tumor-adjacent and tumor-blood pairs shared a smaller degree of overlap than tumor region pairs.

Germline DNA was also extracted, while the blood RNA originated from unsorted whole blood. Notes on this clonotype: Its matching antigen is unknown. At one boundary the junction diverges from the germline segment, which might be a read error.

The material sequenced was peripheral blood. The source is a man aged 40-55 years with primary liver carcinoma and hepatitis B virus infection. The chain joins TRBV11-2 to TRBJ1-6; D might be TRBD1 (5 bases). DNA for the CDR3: TGTGCCGGCAGCTCAGTCCAGGGAGCAGGTTCACCCCTCCACTTT. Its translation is CAGSSVQGAGSPLHF.